This T cell receptor (beta chain) appears in the sequencing data of a study of T cell responses to AZD1222 COVID-19 vaccine. The study's findings and limits: Unmutated regions of variants are reportedly targeted by nearly half of spike-specific TCRs.

As concerns this clone: Its target is not known.

Clones were read by immunoSEQ multiplex PCR, and TCRdb kept only the in-frame ones, dropping some. The data contain some 60,000 clones, about 91% of them singletons. The CDR3 consists of 16 residues. The ends lost 8 bases at V and 1 base at J; junction bases unmatched: 6. Germline V gives CDR1 SNHLY, CDR2 FYNNEI. This TCR was recovered from an adult who received the AZD1222 COVID-19 vaccine. V is TRBV2 and J is TRBJ1-6; TRBD1 agrees at 9 bases. Sequencing used peripheral blood, obtained 28 days after the second AZD1222 dose. CDR3 in amino acids: CASQQGARSYNSPLHF. The CDR3, as DNA: TGTGCCAGCCAACAGGGGGCGCGGTCCTATAATTCACCCCTCCACTTT.